Shown below are 20 T cell receptor beta chains from a single sample sequenced in a study of cytomegalovirus exposure and HLA in healthy donors. Repertoires were generated with immunoSEQ multiplex PCR, while TCRdb's copy carries only in-frame clones and drops some. The sample holds 40,000 to 55,000 clones; just over 85% are singletons and the top ten take about 6.7%. Sequencing input: PBMCs. These receptor sequences come from a woman in her twenties or thirties in good health and CMV-seronegative.

This chain links TRBV28 with TRBJ2-2; tentative D call: TRBD1 (6 bases). Trimming removed 6 bases at V and 0 bases at J, with 11 bases between. This CDR3 is 15 amino acids long. Germline lookup yields CDR1 MDHEN and CDR2 SYDVKM. CDR3 region: CASRQQGSNTGELFF. In DNA, the CDR3 is TGTGCCAGCAGGCAACAGGGTTCGAACACCGGGGAGCTGTTTTTT. Combining the CDR3 with reference TRBV28 and TRBJ2-2 gives the whole variable domain DVKVTQSSRYLVKRTGEKVFLECVQDMDHENMFWYRQDPGLGLRLIYFSYDVKMKEKGDIPEGYSVSREKKERFSLILESASTNQTSMYLCASRQQGSNTGELFFGEGSRLTVL.

This chain uses TRBV5-6 with TRBJ2-5; D may be TRBD1 (6 bases). Trimming stripped 3 bases from V and 4 bases from J, with 19 bases between. Germline V CDR1 and CDR2: SGHDT, YYEEEE. The CDR3 runs to 16 residues. The CDR3 DNA sequence: TGTGCCAGCAGCTGGGGGCCCAGGGTGGGCGTAGAGACCCAGTACTTC. Amino acids: CASSWGPRVGVETQYF.

The chain carries TRBV6-1 and TRBJ2-1; 7 bases fit TRBD2. The CDR3 is made up of 14 amino acids. With 8 bases clipped from V and 2 bases from J, the junction kept 6 bases outside the gene matches. Germline V gene data show CDR1 as MNHNS and CDR2 as SASEGT. Here the CDR3 reads CASAPSGTYNEQFF. The CDR3, as DNA: TGTGCCAGCGCCCCTAGCGGCACCTACAATGAGCAGTTCTTC.

The chain has TRBV7-8 and TRBJ1-3; TRBD1 agrees at 7 bases. The CDR3 loop spans 14 amino acids. Germline assignment: CDR1 SGHVS and CDR2 FQNEAQ. Trimming took 5 bases from V and 2 from J; bases not matched to a gene: 3. CDR3 nucleotide sequence: TGTGCCAGCAGCGACGGGACAGCTGGAAACACCATATATTTT. Encoded protein: CASSDGTAGNTIYF.

V is TRBV6-1 and J is TRBJ2-3, with 8 positions matching TRBD1. J lost 3 bases, V lost 7 bases, and 3 bases had no gene match. This CDR3 is 13 amino acids long. Germline-derived CDR1 and CDR2 are MNHNS and SASEGT. CDR3 nucleotides: TGTGCCAGCAAAGGACAGGGAACAGATACGCAGTATTTT. Encoded protein: CASKGQGTDTQYF.

The rearrangement links TRBV5-1 to TRBJ1-2; D not certain. The CDR3 covers 14 residues. V was trimmed by 0 bases and J by 4 bases, leaving 10 bases between them. Germline CDR1 reads SGHRS; CDR2 reads YFSETQ. DNA for the CDR3: TGCGCCAGCAGCTTGGAGGTCAGCGCCTATGGCTACACCTTC. Its translation is CASSLEVSAYGYTF.

The V gene is TRBV27, the J gene TRBJ2-1; perhaps TRBD1 as D (6 bases). Trimming took off 6 bases at V and 0 bases at J, with 12 bases between the two ends. CDR1 and CDR2 from the germline V gene are MNHEY and SMNVEV (reference sequence). The CDR3 has 15 residues. The CDR3 DNA reads as TGTGCCAGCAGGTCAAAGGACAGCTCCTACAATGAGCAGTTCTTC. Protein sequence: CASRSKDSSYNEQFF.

This clone was picked up one time. The chain has TRBV19 and TRBJ1-5; a possible D gene is TRBD1 (6 bases). The V end lost 8 bases, the J end lost 5 bases, and 13 bases lay between the germline ends. Germline CDR1 LNHDA, CDR2 SQIVND (reference sequence). The length of the CDR3 is 13 residues. The CDR3 here is CASWARGDQPQHF. The CDR3 DNA is TGTGCCAGTTGGGCCAGGGGTGATCAGCCCCAGCATTTT.

The chain recombines TRBV29-1 with TRBJ1-1, with D perhaps TRBD1 (5 bases). CDR3 length equals 13 residues. Germline V gene lookup returns CDR1 SQVTM and CDR2 ANQGSEA. Trimming left V 5 bases short and J 0 bases short, with 10 bases between. This chain's CDR3 is CSVMGHMNTEAFF. The CDR3 coding sequence is TGCAGCGTTATGGGGCACATGAACACTGAAGCTTTCTTT.

V and J are TRBV21-1 and TRBJ1-2; the D call in the table, TRBD1, was not verified against the DNA. TRBV21-1 is noted as a pseudogene. This CDR3 comprises 13 residues. CDR3 sequence: CASSDRGSYGYTF. As DNA, the CDR3 is TGTGCCAGCAGTGACAGGGGTTCCTATGGCTACACCTTC.

The genes are TRBV28 and TRBJ1-5, with TRBD1 as a possible D gene (5 bases). The V gene's germline CDR1 is MDHEN and CDR2 SYDVKM. The V gene lost 3 bases and the J gene lost 7 bases, with 13 bases spanning the gap. This CDR3 has 14 amino acids. CDR3 DNA sequence: TGTGCCAGCAGTTTCCCCGGACAATTCCAGCCCCAGCATTTT. This translates into CASSFPGQFQPQHF.

DNA of the CDR3: TGTGCCAGCTCACCACCCGGGGGGGCATTCAAGAACACCGGGGAGCTGTTTTTT. This translates into CASSPPGGAFKNTGELFF. The rearrangement uses TRBV18 and TRBJ2-2, with 8 nucleotides matching TRBD2. Trimming cost V 0 bases and J 1 base; bases outside gene matches: 7. This CDR3 contains 18 residues. CDR1 is KGHSH and CDR2 is LQKENI in the germline V gene.

The J gene is TRBJ2-7, the V gene TRBV7-2; the D gene is possibly TRBD1 (6 bases). Deletions cut 1 base from V and 4 bases from J, with 17 bases between. Germline CDR1 and CDR2: SGHTA and FQGNSA. The CDR3 is made up of 16 amino acids. The CDR3 spells CASSLGSGTPAYEQYF. For the CDR3, the DNA is TGTGCCAGCAGCTTAGGCTCCGGGACACCTGCTTACGAGCAGTACTTC.

The rearrangement uses TRBV28 and TRBJ2-1; 7 bases are shared with TRBD2. The germline CDR1 and CDR2 sequences are MDHEN and SYDVKM. The CDR3 length is 12 residues. V shed 6 bases, J shed 14 bases, and the junction held 10 bases outside the gene matches. The CDR3, as DNA: TGTGCCAGCAGACTTCCGGGACTACCTAAGTTCTTC. As protein: CASRLPGLPKFF.

The chain links TRBV9 to TRBJ1-5, with no clear D. Germline assignment: CDR1 SGDLS and CDR2 YYNGEE. Trimming pared 3 bases from V and 3 bases from J, leaving 7 bases between. The length of the CDR3 is 13 residues. CDR3 bases: TGTGCCAGCAGCGCAGATTACAATCAGCCCCAGCATTTT. Translating gives CASSADYNQPQHF.

The genes are TRBV29-1 and TRBJ1-2; 9 nucleotides line up with TRBD1. The CDR3 length is 14 residues. Germline-derived CDR1 and CDR2 are SQVTM and ANQGSEA. J lost 6 bases, V lost 5 bases, and 10 bases had no gene match. DNA for the CDR3: TGCAGCGTTTATCACGGGACAGGGCTTAATGGCTACACCTTC. Translated, it gives CSVYHGTGLNGYTF.

The gene calls are TRBV10-1 and TRBJ2-1, with 8 bases aligning to TRBD1. Germline V gene lookup returns CDR1 WNHNN and CDR2 SYGVQD (reference sequence). The V segment lost 3 bases and the J segment 4 bases; nucleotides outside the gene matches: 5. CDR3 length: 15 residues. In DNA form, the CDR3 reads TGCGCCAGCAGTGATGGGACAGGCGTATACAATGAGCAGTTCTTC. Its protein product is CASSDGTGVYNEQFF.

The V call is TRBV28, the J call TRBJ2-5, with a tentative D call TRBD2 (6 bases). The CDR3 totals 13 residues. Germline V CDR1 and CDR2: MDHEN, SYDVKM. The V and J ends lost 8 bases and 7 bases respectively, with 17 bases between them. The chain's CDR3 is CASLRREQGTQYF. CDR3 coding DNA: TGTGCCAGCCTACGACGGGAGCAGGGGACCCAGTACTTC.

The V and J genes are TRBV7-8 and TRBJ2-3; 10 positions agree with TRBD2. J gave up 12 bases and V 1 base, and 10 bases lay outside the gene matches. The CDR3 has 15 residues. Germline loops: CDR1 SGHVS, CDR2 FQNEAQ. The CDR3 reads CASSLVAGASGRQYF. CDR3 in DNA: TGTGCCAGCAGCTTAGTTGCTGGGGCTAGCGGGAGACAGTATTTT.

The rearrangement links TRBV7-8 to TRBJ1-5, with a weak D call TRBD1 (5 bases). Trimming removed 4 bases from V and 5 bases from J, with 12 bases in between. Germline lookup yields CDR1 SGHVS and CDR2 FQNEAQ. The CDR3 is made up of 14 amino acids. CDR3 nucleotide sequence: TGTGCCAGCAGCTCGACGGCGGGGGATCAGCCCCAGCATTTT. Translating gives CASSSTAGDQPQHF.